The source of this T cell receptor (beta chain) is a study of shared clonotypes between healthy human individuals. Note on this clone: Its target is unknown.

Positive CCR7 selection of CD45RO-negative cells yielded the naive CD8 cells, and terminally differentiated effector memory CD45RA+ cells were excluded. Germline CDR1 is KGHSH and CDR2 is LQKENI. The V and J ends lost 3 bases and 4 bases respectively, with 9 bases between them. There are 13 residues in the CDR3. Method: immunoSEQ multiplex PCR; TCRdb's copy keeps in-frame clones and lacks some. The sample contains some 2 million clones, about 94% of which appear only once. General observations from the study: Clonotypes that were shared across a few donors made up 4.5% to 5% of naive CD4 clonotypes. The expectation was that sequencing depth would affect clonotype sharing among donors. On the whole, naive subsets had larger estimated richness than memory subsets had.

The TCR comes from a man aged 18 to 30 in good health. Material for sequencing was naive CD8+ T cells sorted from blood. The J gene is TRBJ2-5, the V gene TRBV18, with D uncertain. CDR3 loop: CASSPPSRETQYF. The CDR3 bases are TGTGCCAGCTCACCGCCCTCGCGAGAGACCCAGTACTTC.